Below, 28 T cell receptor beta chains from the same sample are listed, as sequenced in a study of blood T cell repertoires in COVID-19 (dated by TCRdb to 2020 to 2021). Libraries came from the immunoSEQ multiplex PCR assay. Drawn from immuneACCESS, this table holds only the in-frame rearrangements with V and J called that TCRdb kept. Clones are partly lost; checked studies trace under half to an unresolved V gene and leave the rest unexplained. The sample contains about 200,000 clones, roughly 88% of them found a single time. The ten largest account for under 3.5% of the sample. Source material: peripheral blood. Receptor source: a man between 60 and 75 years old with acute or convalescent COVID-19.

The chain links TRBV18 to TRBJ1-5, with D possibly being TRBD1 (6 bases). The germline CDR1 and CDR2 sequences are KGHSH and LQKENI. The CDR3 is 15 residues long. V lost 4 bases to trimming and J lost 5 bases, with 15 bases between them. The CDR3 spells CASSLAGTSDQPQHF. CDR3 DNA: TGTGCCAGCTCACTTGCCGGGACAAGCGATCAGCCCCAGCATTTT.

The genes are TRBV9 and TRBJ2-1, with TRBD2 matching 9 bases. Germline CDR1 reads SGDLS; CDR2 reads YYNGEE. V dropped 7 bases and J dropped 2; count of bases not matched to a gene: 4. The CDR3 is 14 amino acids. The CDR3 sequence is CASGSGRPYNEQFF. CDR3 coding DNA: TGTGCCAGCGGTAGCGGGAGACCCTACAATGAGCAGTTCTTC.

In its sample, this clone is medium-sized (0.01 to 0.1%). The chain couples TRBV19 to TRBJ2-2, with 8 bases identical to TRBD1. CDR3 length equals 14 residues. V dropped 7 bases and J dropped 3; count of bases not matched to a gene: 4. Germline loops: CDR1 LNHDA, CDR2 SQIVND (reference sequence). The DNA of the CDR3 is TGTGCCAGTAAGGGGGGACAGGACACCGGGGAGCTGTTTTTT. Translated: CASKGGQDTGELFF.

The chain recombines TRBV27 with TRBJ1-2; D perhaps matches TRBD1 (6 bases). The CDR3 spans 13 residues. Germline V CDR1 and CDR2: MNHEY, SMNVEV (reference sequence). Trimming took 5 bases from V and 4 from J, leaving 11 bases between them. The CDR3 DNA follows: TGTGCCAGCAGTAGAACAGGGAGCTATGGCTACACCTTC. This gives the protein CASSRTGSYGYTF.

The chain uses TRBV3-1 (or the pseudogene TRBV3-2) and TRBJ2-7, with TRBD1 matching over 10 bases. The CDR3 contains 15 residues. Germline V CDR1 and CDR2: LGHDT, YNNKEL (reference sequence). V shed 3 bases and J 7 bases; nucleotides not matched to a gene: 9. The CDR3, as DNA: TGTGCCAGCAGCCATTGGGACAGGGGTCCTGGGGAGCAGTACTTC. It translates to CASSHWDRGPGEQYF.

The chain's CDR3 is CASSLTERNSPLHF. CDR3 DNA sequence: TGTGCCAGCAGCCTGACAGAGAGGAATTCACCCCTCCACTTT. The chain couples TRBV6-5 to TRBJ1-6; D may be TRBD1 (5 bases). V dropped 6 bases and J dropped 7 bases, with 13 bases sitting between them. Germline CDR1 reads MNHEY; CDR2 reads SVGAGI. The length of the CDR3 is 14 residues.

This rearrangement joins TRBV9 to TRBJ2-2; 10 positions agree with TRBD1. Trimming cost V 2 bases and J 4 bases; bases outside gene matches: 2. CDR1 is SGDLS, CDR2 YYNGEE, per germline. CDR3 length: 15 residues. The CDR3 protein is CASSVTGGVTGELFF. The DNA for the CDR3 is TGTGCCAGCAGCGTGACAGGGGGCGTCACCGGGGAGCTGTTTTTT.

The V gene is TRBV27, the J gene TRBJ2-7, with 11 bases fitting TRBD1. This CDR3 is 14 amino acids long. Germline CDR1 MNHEY, CDR2 SMNVEV (reference sequence). V gave up 6 bases and J gave up 0 bases; unmatched junction bases: 1. CDR3 residues: CASRGTGGSYEQYF. CDR3 DNA: TGTGCCAGCAGAGGGACAGGGGGCTCCTACGAGCAGTACTTC.

This chain joins TRBV6-4 and TRBJ1-1; D ambiguous. The CDR3 loop spans 13 amino acids. Looked up from germline, CDR1 is MRHNA and CDR2 is SNTAGT. The V gene lost 2 bases and the J gene lost 4 bases, with 8 bases spanning the gap. CDR3 nucleotides: TGTGCCAGCAGTGACCAGGTGGGCACTGAAGCTTTCTTT. It specifies CASSDQVGTEAFF.

With respect to this clone: Within the sample, other DNA sequences also encode this same CDR3. V and J are TRBV15 and TRBJ1-1; D not resolved. Germline lookup yields CDR1 LNHNV and CDR2 YYDKDF (reference sequence). Trimming stripped 3 bases from V and 3 bases from J, with 11 bases between. CDR3 length equals 14 residues. The CDR3 here is CATSRRGRDTEAFF. The CDR3 DNA follows: TGTGCCACCAGCAGGAGAGGGCGGGACACTGAAGCTTTCTTT.

DNA for the CDR3: TGCGCCAGCAGCCAAGACCTAGCGGGCCTATCTGAGCAGTTCTTC. Its protein is CASSQDLAGLSEQFF. The chain couples TRBV4-3 to TRBJ2-1; TRBD2 aligns across 8 bases. Looked up from germline, CDR1 is LGHNA and CDR2 is YSLEER. This CDR3 is built from 15 residues. The ends lost 0 bases at V and 9 bases at J; junction bases unmatched: 7.

V and J are TRBV29-1 and TRBJ1-1, with D possibly matching TRBD1 (6 bases). Germline-derived CDR1 and CDR2 are SQVTM and ANQGSEA. CDR3 size: 14 residues. Trimming took 4 bases from V and 5 from J, leaving 17 bases between them. Here the CDR3 DNA reads TGCAGCGTTGGTGAGGGGGGGCCAGGGACTGAAGCTTTCTTT. This codes for CSVGEGGPGTEAFF.

In regard to this clone: The identical CDR3 is also encoded by other nucleotide sequences in the sample. J is TRBJ2-2 and V is TRBV6-2 or TRBV6-3; a weak D match, TRBD2 (5 bases). The germline CDR1 and CDR2 sequences are MNHEY and SVGEGT. This CDR3 region has 14 residues. The ends were cut back, 0 bases at V and 5 bases at J, with 7 bases in the middle. The CDR3 region is CASSYSRGTGELFF. CDR3 in DNA: TGTGCCAGCAGTTACTCCAGAGGGACCGGGGAGCTGTTTTTT.

The genes are TRBV23-1 and TRBJ2-7; TRBD1 agrees at 8 bases. TRBV23-1 counts as an open reading frame of uncertain function. The CDR3 is 20 residues long. Trimming cost V 4 bases and J 2 bases; bases outside gene matches: 22. CDR3 residues: CASSPTHPTGVLFLTYEQYF. CDR3 in DNA: TGCGCCAGCAGTCCGACCCACCCGACAGGGGTACTTTTCCTGACCTACGAGCAGTACTTC.

The chain employs TRBV19 and TRBJ2-5; TRBD1 might be the D (6 bases). The V and J ends lost 4 bases and 3 bases respectively, with 9 bases between them. The CDR3 consists of 13 residues. Germline CDR1 LNHDA, CDR2 SQIVND (reference sequence). CDR3 bases: TGTGCCAGTAGTAGGGGACAAAAAGAGACCCAGTACTTC. Translation: CASSRGQKETQYF.

This clone was detected only once. J is TRBJ2-7 and V is TRBV5-6; 7 bases are a match to TRBD2. The germline V gene has CDR1 SGHDT and CDR2 YYEEEE. This CDR3 region has 13 residues. V lost 0 bases, J lost 6 bases, and 3 bases stayed unmatched. This chain's CDR3 is CASSLGLASEQYF. Written as DNA, the CDR3 is TGTGCCAGCAGCTTGGGACTAGCTTCCGAGCAGTACTTC.

The chain is built from TRBV7-9 and TRBJ2-7; 7 positions agree with TRBD2. This CDR3 comprises 17 residues. From germline, CDR1 is SEHNR and CDR2 FQNEAQ (reference sequence). After removal of 5 bases from V and 4 bases from J, the junction contained 17 bases not matched to a gene. CDR3 DNA: TGTGCCAGCAGCCAACCGTCGGGAGGCAGGGCGGTGTACGAGCAGTACTTC. This sequence encodes CASSQPSGGRAVYEQYF.

The chain links TRBV11-2 to TRBJ2-1; D possibly corresponds to TRBD1 (5 bases). The CDR3 contains 16 residues. Germline-derived CDR1 and CDR2 are SGHAT and FQNNGV. V lost 5 bases, J lost 5 bases, and 19 bases lay in between. The CDR3 bases are TGTGCCAGCAGCGTTCCGGGCCCAGGGTCCCACAATGAGCAGTTCTTC. As protein: CASSVPGPGSHNEQFF.

This rearrangement joins TRBV30 to TRBJ2-2; 9 nucleotides agree with TRBD2. V dropped 4 bases and J dropped 1; count of bases not matched to a gene: 4. CDR1 and CDR2 from the germline V gene are GTSNPN and SVGIG (reference sequence). The CDR3 is 15 residues long. Here the CDR3 reads CAWTRTSVNTGELFF. CDR3 in DNA: TGTGCCTGGACCCGGACTAGCGTGAACACCGGGGAGCTGTTTTTT.

The CDR3 reads CASSTKRGDQPQHF. CDR3 coding DNA: TGTGCCAGTAGTACAAAACGGGGGGATCAGCCCCAGCATTTT. This sequence joins TRBV19 and TRBJ1-5; a possible D gene is TRBD1 (5 bases). Trimming removed 4 bases at V and 5 bases at J, with 12 bases between. The CDR3 totals 14 residues. Germline values: CDR1 LNHDA, CDR2 SQIVND (reference sequence). The whole variable domain, filled in from reference TRBV19 and TRBJ1-5, reads DGGITQSPKYLFRKEGQNVTLSCEQNLNHDAMYWYRQDPGQGLRLIYYSQIVNDFQKGDIAEGYSVSREKKESFPLTVTSAQKNPTAFYLCASSTKRGDQPQHFGDGTRLSIL.

The chain has TRBV19 and TRBJ2-3, with D perhaps matching TRBD1 (5 bases). The CDR3 loop spans 15 amino acids. Germline loops: CDR1 LNHDA, CDR2 SQIVND (reference sequence). V was pared by 3 bases and J by 4 bases, with 14 bases between. The CDR3 coding sequence is TGTGCCAGTAGTATGAAGGGGTTGGGCGCAGATACGCAGTATTTT. Amino acids: CASSMKGLGADTQYF.

This chain connects TRBV18 to TRBJ2-3; 7 bases match TRBD2. CDR1 is KGHSH and CDR2 is LQKENI in the germline V gene. The V and J ends lost 1 base and 5 bases, in that order; junction bases with no gene match: 3. The CDR3 loop spans 14 amino acids. CDR3 sequence (DNA): TGTGCCAGCTCACCACGGGAGGGAGGAGATACGCAGTATTTT. Protein sequence: CASSPREGGDTQYF.

The V and J genes are TRBV2 and TRBJ1-3; D perhaps matches TRBD1 (5 bases). Germline assignment: CDR1 SNHLY and CDR2 FYNNEI. V dropped 2 bases and J dropped 3 bases, with 14 bases sitting between them. The CDR3 contains 16 residues. The CDR3, as DNA: TGTGCCAGCAGTGAAATGTGGGGGGGTATTGGAAACACCATATATTTT. This sequence encodes CASSEMWGGIGNTIYF.

The rearrangement uses TRBV15 and TRBJ2-1, with 10 bases identical to TRBD2. The germline V gene encodes CDR1 LNHNV and CDR2 YYDKDF (reference sequence). This CDR3 contains 14 residues. Germline trimming cut 8 bases from V and 7 bases from J; bases unmatched to any gene: 8. The CDR3, as DNA: TGTGCCACCGCCATAGTAGCGGGAGGAAATGAGCAGTTCTTC. Its protein product is CATAIVAGGNEQFF.

The CDR3 bases are TGTGCCAGCAGTGACCCGATCGGCTCTAGCGGGAGGGCCTCCGGGGCCAACGTCCTGACTTTC. Its protein is CASSDPIGSSGRASGANVLTF. V usage is TRBV6-4 and J usage is TRBJ2-6; 12 positions match TRBD2. Losses at the gene ends were 2 bases for V and 4 bases for J; bases not matched to a gene: 15. The germline V gene has CDR1 MRHNA and CDR2 SNTAGT. The CDR3 contains 21 residues.

CDR3 nucleotides: TGTGCCAGCAGCCGACAGTGGAACACCGGGGAGCTGTTTTTT. This gives the protein CASSRQWNTGELFF. This chain links TRBV14 with TRBJ2-2; weak D call: TRBD1 (5 bases). Germline V gene data show CDR1 as SGHDN and CDR2 as FVKESK. The CDR3 runs to 14 residues. V was pared by 4 bases and J by 1 base, with 7 bases between.

The CDR3 nucleotides are TGTGCCAGCAGTTCGCCGGGACAGGGTGGCTATGGCTACACCTTC. Its protein is CASSSPGQGGYGYTF. The rearrangement joins TRBV28 to TRBJ1-2; TRBD1 aligns across 9 bases. Looked up from germline, CDR1 is MDHEN and CDR2 is SYDVKM. The trim removed 4 bases at V and 4 bases at J, leaving 7 bases unmatched. The CDR3 runs 15 residues.

This chain links TRBV7-8 with TRBJ1-1; 10 nucleotides align to TRBD1. The trim removed 5 bases at V and 6 bases at J, leaving 3 bases unmatched. CDR3 length: 13 amino acids. Germline values: CDR1 SGHVS, CDR2 FQNEAQ. The CDR3 DNA sequence: TGTGCCAGCAGCCGACAGGGGGCCGCTGAAGCTTTCTTT. It translates to CASSRQGAAEAFF.